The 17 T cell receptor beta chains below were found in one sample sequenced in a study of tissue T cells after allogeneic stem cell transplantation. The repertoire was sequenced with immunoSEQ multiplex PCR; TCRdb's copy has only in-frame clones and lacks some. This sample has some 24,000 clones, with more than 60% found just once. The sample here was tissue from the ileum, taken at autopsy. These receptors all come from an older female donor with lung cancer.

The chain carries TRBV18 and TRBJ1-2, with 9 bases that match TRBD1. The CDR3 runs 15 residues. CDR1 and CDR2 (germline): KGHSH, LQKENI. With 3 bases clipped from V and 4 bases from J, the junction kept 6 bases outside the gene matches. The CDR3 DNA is TGTGCCAGCTCACCCCCGGGACAGGGCTTCTATGGCTACACCTTC. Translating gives CASSPPGQGFYGYTF.

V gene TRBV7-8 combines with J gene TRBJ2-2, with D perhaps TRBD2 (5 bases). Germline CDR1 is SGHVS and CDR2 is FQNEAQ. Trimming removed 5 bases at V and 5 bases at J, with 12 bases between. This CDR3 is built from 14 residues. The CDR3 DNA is TGTGCCAGCAGCGTGCTTAGAGGGACCGGGGAGCTGTTTTTT. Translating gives CASSVLRGTGELFF.

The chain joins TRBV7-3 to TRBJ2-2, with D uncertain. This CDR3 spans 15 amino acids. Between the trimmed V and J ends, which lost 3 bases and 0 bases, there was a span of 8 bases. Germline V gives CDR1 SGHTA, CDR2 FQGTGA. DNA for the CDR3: TGTGCCAGCAGCTTCATGGGAACGAACACCGGGGAGCTGTTTTTT. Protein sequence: CASSFMGTNTGELFF.

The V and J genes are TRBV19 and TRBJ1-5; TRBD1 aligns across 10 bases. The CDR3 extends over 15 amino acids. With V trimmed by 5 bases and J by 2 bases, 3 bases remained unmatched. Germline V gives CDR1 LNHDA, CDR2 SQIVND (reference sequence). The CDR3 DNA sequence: TGTGCCAGTAGTTCTGGGACAGGGGGCAATCAGCCCCAGCATTTT. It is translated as CASSSGTGGNQPQHF.

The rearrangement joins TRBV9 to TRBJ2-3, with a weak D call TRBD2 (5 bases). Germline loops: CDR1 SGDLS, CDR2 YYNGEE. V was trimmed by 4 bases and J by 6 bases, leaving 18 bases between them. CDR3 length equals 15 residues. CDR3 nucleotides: TGTGCCAGCAGCTTAGGACTGATAGGAATCGATACGCAGTATTTT. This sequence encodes CASSLGLIGIDTQYF.

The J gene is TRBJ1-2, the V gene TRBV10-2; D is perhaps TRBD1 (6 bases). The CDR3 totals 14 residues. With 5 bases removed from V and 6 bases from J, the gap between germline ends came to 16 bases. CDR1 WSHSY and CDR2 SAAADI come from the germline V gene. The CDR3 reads CASSNTGFRDGYTF. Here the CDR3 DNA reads TGCGCCAGCAGTAACACAGGGTTCCGGGATGGCTACACCTTC.

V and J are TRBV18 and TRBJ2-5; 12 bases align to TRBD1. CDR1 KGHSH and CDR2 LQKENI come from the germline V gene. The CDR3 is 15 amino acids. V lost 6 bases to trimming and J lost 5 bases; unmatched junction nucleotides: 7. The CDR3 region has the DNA TGTGCCAGCTCCCATGGGACAGGGGGCCAGGAGACCCAGTACTTC. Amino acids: CASSHGTGGQETQYF.

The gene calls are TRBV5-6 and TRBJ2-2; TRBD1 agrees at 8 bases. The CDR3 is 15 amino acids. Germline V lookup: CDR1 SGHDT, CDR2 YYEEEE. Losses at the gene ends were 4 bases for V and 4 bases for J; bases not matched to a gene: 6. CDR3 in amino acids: CASSPNRGSTGELFF. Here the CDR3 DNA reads TGTGCCAGCAGCCCCAACAGGGGGAGCACCGGGGAGCTGTTTTTT.

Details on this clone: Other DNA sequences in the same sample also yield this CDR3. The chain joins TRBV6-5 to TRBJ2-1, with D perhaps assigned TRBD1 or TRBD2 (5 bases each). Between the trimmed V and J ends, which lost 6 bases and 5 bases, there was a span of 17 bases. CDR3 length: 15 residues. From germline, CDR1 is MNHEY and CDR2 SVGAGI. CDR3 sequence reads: CASSPGRGGHNEQFF. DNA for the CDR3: TGTGCCAGCAGCCCCGGCCGGGGCGGCCACAATGAGCAGTTCTTC.

The CDR3 reads CATGAGYEQYF. The CDR3 DNA follows: TGTGCCACCGGTGCTGGGTACGAGCAGTACTTC. The gene calls are TRBV15 and TRBJ2-7; unclear D gene. The CDR3 is 11 amino acids. Trimming removed 8 bases from V and 4 bases from J, with 9 bases in between. The germline V gene has CDR1 LNHNV and CDR2 YYDKDF (reference sequence). Full variable domain (missing parts from reference TRBV15 and TRBJ2-7): DAMVIQNPRYQVTQFGKPVTLSCSQTLNHNVMYWYQQKSSQAPKLLFHYYDKDFNNEADTPDNFQSRRPNTSFCFLDIRSPGLGDTAMYLCATGAGYEQYFGPGTRLTVT.

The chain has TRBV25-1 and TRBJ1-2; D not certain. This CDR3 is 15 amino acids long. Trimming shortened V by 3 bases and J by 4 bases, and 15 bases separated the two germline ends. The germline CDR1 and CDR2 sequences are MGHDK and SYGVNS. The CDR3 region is CASSDNSRSLYGYTF. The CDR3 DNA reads TGTGCCAGCAGTGATAATAGCAGGAGCCTCTATGGCTACACCTTC.

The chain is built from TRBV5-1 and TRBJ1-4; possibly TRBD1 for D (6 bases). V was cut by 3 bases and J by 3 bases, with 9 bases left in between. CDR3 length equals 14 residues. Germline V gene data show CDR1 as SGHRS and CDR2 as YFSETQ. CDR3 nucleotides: TGCGCCAGCAGCTCAGGGGACCCTAATGAAAAACTGTTTTTT. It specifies CASSSGDPNEKLFF.

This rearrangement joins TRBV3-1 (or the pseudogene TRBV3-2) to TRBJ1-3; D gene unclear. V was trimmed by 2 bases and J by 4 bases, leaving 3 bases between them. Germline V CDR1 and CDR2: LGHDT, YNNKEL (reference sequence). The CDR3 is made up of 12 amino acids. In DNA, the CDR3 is TGTGCCAGCAGCCAACAGGGAAACACCATATATTTT. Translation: CASSQQGNTIYF.

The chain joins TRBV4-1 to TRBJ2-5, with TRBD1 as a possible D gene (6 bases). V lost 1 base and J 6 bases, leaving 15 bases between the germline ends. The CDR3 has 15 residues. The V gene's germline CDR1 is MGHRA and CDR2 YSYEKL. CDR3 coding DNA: TGCGCCAGCAGCCAAGCAGGGGTCGGAACTAAGACCCAGTACTTC. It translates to CASSQAGVGTKTQYF.

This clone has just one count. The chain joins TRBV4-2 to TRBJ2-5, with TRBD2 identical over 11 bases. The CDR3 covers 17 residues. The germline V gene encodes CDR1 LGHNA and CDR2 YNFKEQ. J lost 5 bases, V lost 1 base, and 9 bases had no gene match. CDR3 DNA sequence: TGTGCCAGCAGCCAAGCAGTAGCGGGAGGGCCGGTGGAGACCCAGTACTTC. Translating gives CASSQAVAGGPVETQYF.

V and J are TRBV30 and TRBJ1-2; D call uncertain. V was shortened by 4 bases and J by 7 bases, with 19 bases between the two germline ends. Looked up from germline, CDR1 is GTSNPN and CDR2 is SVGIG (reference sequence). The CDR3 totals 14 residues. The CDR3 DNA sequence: TGTGCCTGGAAGGGTGCGTCCTGGGTTGGTGGCTACACCTTC. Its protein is CAWKGASWVGGYTF.

In DNA, the CDR3 is TGTGCCAGTAGTATAAGGGACAGGGTGAGCAATCAGCCCCAGCATTTT. Translated, it gives CASSIRDRVSNQPQHF. The V gene is TRBV19, the J gene TRBJ1-5; 9 bases line up with TRBD1. V dropped 2 bases and J dropped 1; count of bases not matched to a gene: 3. The CDR3 contains 16 residues. Per germline, CDR1 LNHDA and CDR2 SQIVND (reference sequence).